These 27 T cell receptor beta chains originate from one sample sequenced in a study of blood T cells in healthy people across ages (dated by TCRdb to between 2015 and 2016). The library was built by means of 5' RACE. A second about 7 to 12 cycle PCR used a sample-barcoded 5' primer and a J-beta primer mix. TCRdb reprocessing: public reads trimmed at Q25 with fastp, clones called with MiXCR, in-frame beta chains kept. Duplicate CDR3 protein sequences are folded into a single record with the most common DNA and genes. Counted in this sample were around 1,900,000 distinct CDR3 sequences; about two fifths of them appeared once. Of the sample, roughly 23% falls within the top ten clones. Input material: blood. The receptors come from a human donor in good health.

V and J are TRBV12-3 or TRBV12-4 and TRBJ2-1; TRBD2 matches 12 bases. With 5 bases clipped from V and 9 bases from J, the junction kept 8 bases outside the gene matches. The CDR3 length is 15 residues. CDR3 amino acids: CASSILAGGRVEQFF. CDR3 nucleotide sequence: TGTGCCAGCAGTATACTAGCGGGGGGAAGGGTTGAGCAGTTCTTC.

The chain combines TRBV30 with TRBJ2-3; 9 bases line up with TRBD1. Germline loops: CDR1 GTSNPN, CDR2 SVGIG (reference sequence). This CDR3 spans 12 amino acids. CDR3 region: CAQDRGGDTQYF. In DNA form, the CDR3 reads TGTGCTCAGGACAGGGGCGGTGATACGCAGTATTTT.

This clonotype was seen once. A clone one base away is much larger, so this may be a read error. This sequence joins TRBV7-2 and TRBJ1-2, with TRBD1 as a possible D gene (6 bases). Germline CDR1 reads SGHTA; CDR2 reads FQGNSA. CDR3 length: 11 residues. For the CDR3, the DNA is TGTGCCGGCAGCCAGGACAGTGGCTACACCTTC. Translation gives CAGSQDSGYTF.

The chain recombines TRBV6-2 or TRBV6-3 with TRBJ1-2; D ambiguous. The CDR3 extends over 13 amino acids. Germline-derived CDR1 and CDR2 are MNHEY and SVGEGT. Trimming cost V 7 bases and J 2 bases, with 11 bases left between them. The CDR3 protein is CASMGSLNYGYTF. The DNA of the CDR3 is TGTGCCAGCATGGGCAGTCTCAACTATGGCTACACCTTC.

Note on this clonotype: A read error may produce the germline difference seen at one junction end. V is TRBV6-5 and J is TRBJ2-7; 7 nucleotides line up with TRBD2. The CDR3 is 14 amino acids. Germline V gene lookup returns CDR1 MNHEY and CDR2 SVGAGI. The CDR3 DNA is TGTGCAAGCAAGCCGACCGGGACTACCTACGAGCAGTACTTC. Its translation is CASKPTGTTYEQYF.

This sequence joins TRBV12-3 or TRBV12-4 and TRBJ2-2; D possibly corresponds to TRBD2 (6 bases). The CDR3 is 15 residues long. Trimming stripped 5 bases from V and 5 bases from J, with 15 bases between. CDR3 amino acids: CASSPSGTQTGELFF. The CDR3 DNA follows: TGTGCCAGCAGTCCATCCGGGACTCAGACCGGGGAGCTGTTTTTT.

This sequence joins TRBV20-1 and TRBJ2-7; D not certain. Germline V lookup: CDR1 DFQATT, CDR2 SNEGSKA (reference sequence). The CDR3 length is 14 residues. The V end lost 3 bases, the J end lost 4 bases, and 16 bases lay between the germline ends. The CDR3: CSASSPRAPYEQYF. The CDR3 region has the DNA TGCAGTGCTAGCAGTCCTCGAGCCCCTTACGAGCAGTACTTC.

This rearrangement joins TRBV6-4 to TRBJ2-1, with 13 bases lining up with TRBD2. CDR3 length: 15 residues. V dropped 4 bases and J dropped 8; count of bases not matched to a gene: 5. Per the germline V gene, CDR1 is MRHNA and CDR2 is SNTAGT. CDR3 in DNA: TGTGCCAGCAGTGTTGGGACTAGCGGGGCCGATGAGCAGTTCTTC. Translating it yields CASSVGTSGADEQFF.

CDR3: CASSQAGTGGGYGYTF. The DNA for the CDR3 is TGTGCCAGCAGCCAAGCGGGGACAGGGGGCGGCTATGGCTACACCTTC. The chain is built from TRBV4-2 and TRBJ1-2, with 12 bases fitting TRBD1. V was clipped by 1 base and J by 4 bases; unmatched bases: 4. CDR1 and CDR2 from the germline V gene are LGHNA and YNFKEQ. This CDR3 has 16 residues.

This chain uses TRBV6-5 with TRBJ2-1, with D unclear. The V end lost 2 bases, the J end lost 8 bases, and 19 bases lay between the germline ends. This CDR3 has 16 residues. Germline loops: CDR1 MNHEY, CDR2 SVGAGI. This CDR3 is CASSYPDLRARDEQFF. CDR3 coding DNA: TGTGCCAGCAGTTACCCGGACCTAAGAGCCCGGGATGAGCAGTTCTTC.

The rearrangement links TRBV28 to TRBJ2-4; maybe TRBD1 (5 bases). The tail of the sequence fits TRBJ2-7 better, so the J call may be wrong. The CDR3 is 14 amino acids. Looked up from germline, CDR1 is MDHEN and CDR2 is SYDVKM. The CDR3 region has the DNA TGTGCCAGCACCATCACCTCTGAAGGGGTCGAGCAGTACTTC. This gives the protein CASTITSEGVEQYF.

This clonotype was picked up a small number of times. The chain combines TRBV18 with TRBJ1-2, with D uncertain. The CDR3 extends over 18 amino acids. Germline CDR1 reads KGHSH; CDR2 reads LQKENI. Trimming left V 0 bases short and J 0 bases short, with 17 bases between. Here the CDR3 DNA reads TGTGCCAGCTCACCACCCCGAACAGCCGAATTCGCTAACTATGGCTACACCTTC. Translation gives CASSPPRTAEFANYGYTF.

This clonotype was recorded a few times. The V call is TRBV18, the J call TRBJ2-6; a possible D gene is TRBD2 (5 bases). The CDR3 consists of 17 residues. The V end was cut by 3 bases, the J end by 0 bases, with 12 bases between. Germline CDR1 and CDR2: KGHSH and LQKENI. CDR3 amino acids: CASSPGEVNSGANVLTF. The CDR3 DNA sequence: TGTGCCAGCTCACCGGGAGAAGTCAACTCTGGGGCCAACGTCCTGACTTTC.

The gene calls are TRBV7-2 and TRBJ2-5; 8 positions agree with TRBD1. CDR3 length equals 14 residues. Germline-derived CDR1 and CDR2 are SGHTA and FQGNSA. Trimming removed 7 bases from V and 5 bases from J; junction bases left unmatched: 9. The chain's CDR3 is CASTPDRDRETQYF. The CDR3 DNA reads TGTGCCAGCACCCCGGACAGGGATAGGGAGACCCAGTACTTC.

This chain links TRBV7-2 with TRBJ2-1; D gene uncertain. This CDR3 has 14 amino acids. Between the trimmed V and J ends, which lost 2 bases and 13 bases, there was a span of 18 bases. CDR1 SGHTA and CDR2 FQGNSA come from the germline V gene. The CDR3 sequence is CASSLNGREETQFF. The CDR3 DNA reads as TGTGCCAGCAGCTTAAATGGCAGAGAAGAGACCCAGTTCTTC.

This clonotype came up a few times. This rearrangement joins TRBV10-3 to TRBJ1-2, with D perhaps TRBD1 (5 bases). Germline CDR1 is ENHRY and CDR2 is SYGVKD. The CDR3 is 13 amino acids. The V gene lost 7 bases and the J gene lost 3 bases, with 12 bases spanning the gap. The CDR3 reads CAINGPGDYGYTF. The CDR3 nucleotides read TGTGCCATCAACGGGCCGGGGGACTATGGCTACACCTTC.

This clonotype was detected a few times. The chain has TRBV20-1 and TRBJ2-4; TRBD1 matches 7 bases. The end of the DNA fits TRBJ2-7 better, so the J call may be wrong. Germline V gives CDR1 DFQATT, CDR2 SNEGSKA (reference sequence). The CDR3 covers 14 residues. This CDR3 is CSANPRDRYYEQYF. In nucleotides, the CDR3 is TGCAGTGCTAACCCCCGGGACAGATACTACGAGCAGTACTTC.

This sequence joins TRBV11-1 and TRBJ2-1; D is unresolved. In germline, CDR1 is SGHAT, CDR2 FQDESV (reference sequence). The CDR3 has 16 amino acids. V shed 2 bases and J shed 5 bases, with 16 bases lying between them. CDR3 nucleotide sequence: TGTGCCAGCAGCTTATCGGGTGAGTCGGGCCACAATGAGCAGTTCTTC. Translated, it gives CASSLSGESGHNEQFF.

The chain has TRBV20-1 and TRBJ2-3, with a tentative D call TRBD2 (5 bases). The germline V gene has CDR1 DFQATT and CDR2 SNEGSKA (reference sequence). This CDR3 contains 13 residues. The ends were cut back, 4 bases at V and 2 bases at J, with 10 bases in the middle. As DNA, the CDR3 is TGCAGTGCTAAGCGGACTCCCACAGATACGCAGTATTTT. Its protein is CSAKRTPTDTQYF.

This clonotype was seen repeatedly, ten times or more. J is TRBJ1-1 and V is TRBV5-6; no definite D call. CDR3 length: 15 amino acids. Germline V gene data show CDR1 as SGHDT and CDR2 as YYEEEE. V was clipped by 0 bases and J by 7 bases, with 16 bases between them. The CDR3 region is CASSLGYGELVEAFF. The DNA for the CDR3 is TGTGCCAGCAGCTTGGGTTACGGGGAATTGGTTGAAGCTTTCTTT.

This chain uses TRBV18 with TRBJ2-1; D may be TRBD1 or TRBD2 (5 bases each). The ends were cut back, 0 bases at V and 13 bases at J, with 16 bases in the middle. Germline V lookup: CDR1 KGHSH, CDR2 LQKENI. The CDR3 is 14 residues long. DNA for the CDR3: TGTGCCAGCTCACCACCGTCGACACCAGGGACCCAGTTCTTC. Its protein is CASSPPSTPGTQFF.

This clonotype has a handful of counts. The chain has TRBV20-1 and TRBJ1-2; TRBD1 agrees at 8 bases. This CDR3 has 14 residues. Germline CDR1 and CDR2: DFQATT and SNEGSKA (reference sequence). The trim removed 6 bases at V and 0 bases at J, leaving 6 bases unmatched. CDR3 sequence: CSAKDRGPNYGYTF. CDR3 nucleotide sequence: TGCAGTGCCAAAGACAGGGGCCCTAACTATGGCTACACCTTC.

This chain connects TRBV20-1 to TRBJ2-1; D is unclear. CDR3 length: 13 amino acids. The V end lost 1 base, the J end lost 8 bases, and 12 bases lay between the germline ends. CDR1 and CDR2 from the germline V gene are DFQATT and SNEGSKA (reference sequence). For the CDR3, the DNA is TGCAGTGCTAGAGTCCCAGACTCCGATGAGCAGTTCTTC. Encoded protein: CSARVPDSDEQFF.

This rearrangement joins TRBV9 to TRBJ1-6, with D unclear. Germline CDR1 reads SGDLS; CDR2 reads YYNGEE. V lost 4 bases and J 6 bases, leaving 17 bases between the germline ends. The length of the CDR3 is 16 residues. The CDR3 sequence: CASSLDPDGSNSPLHF. CDR3 coding DNA: TGTGCCAGCAGCCTCGACCCGGACGGTAGTAATTCACCCCTCCACTTT. Using reference TRBV9 and TRBJ1-6 for the parts outside the CDR3, the full variable domain is DSGVTQTPKHLITATGQRVTLRCSPRSGDLSVYWYQQSLDQGLQFLIQYYNGEERAKGNILERFSAQQFPDLHSELNLSSLELGDSALYFCASSLDPDGSNSPLHFGNGTRLTVT.

In its sample, this clonotype was seen many times. The CDR3 here is CSGGGSTSSYNEQFF. CDR3 nucleotides: TGCAGTGGGGGGGGATCCACAAGCTCCTACAATGAGCAGTTCTTC. The chain carries TRBV20-1 and TRBJ2-1; TRBD2 matches 7 bases. J lost 0 bases, V lost 7 bases, and 9 bases had no gene match. CDR1 is DFQATT and CDR2 is SNEGSKA in the germline V gene (reference sequence). CDR3 size: 15 residues.

The chain uses TRBV7-3 and TRBJ2-3; 15 bases are a match to TRBD2. The germline V gene has CDR1 SGHTA and CDR2 FQGTGA. The CDR3 length is 18 residues. V trimming: 4 bases; J trimming: 4 bases; junction bases outside the gene matches: 9. The CDR3 coding sequence is TGTGCCAGCAGCTCGAGGACTAGCGGGGGGGCCGGTCCAGATACGCAGTATTTT. Translated: CASSSRTSGGAGPDTQYF.

The V and J genes are TRBV30 and TRBJ1-5; 7 positions agree with TRBD1. CDR1 is GTSNPN and CDR2 is SVGIG in the germline V gene (reference sequence). CDR3 length: 15 residues. J lost 4 bases, V lost 6 bases, and 12 bases had no gene match. CDR3 amino acids: CACSTKGTDNQPQHF. In DNA, the CDR3 is TGTGCCTGTTCTACCAAAGGGACAGATAATCAGCCCCAGCATTTT. The variable domain in full, with the rest retrieved from reference TRBV30 and TRBJ1-5, is SQTIHQWPATLVQPVGSPLSLECTVEGTSNPNLYWYRQAAGRGLQLLFYSVGIGQISSEVPQNLSASRPQDRQFILSSKKLLLSDSGFYLCACSTKGTDNQPQHFGDGTRLSIL.